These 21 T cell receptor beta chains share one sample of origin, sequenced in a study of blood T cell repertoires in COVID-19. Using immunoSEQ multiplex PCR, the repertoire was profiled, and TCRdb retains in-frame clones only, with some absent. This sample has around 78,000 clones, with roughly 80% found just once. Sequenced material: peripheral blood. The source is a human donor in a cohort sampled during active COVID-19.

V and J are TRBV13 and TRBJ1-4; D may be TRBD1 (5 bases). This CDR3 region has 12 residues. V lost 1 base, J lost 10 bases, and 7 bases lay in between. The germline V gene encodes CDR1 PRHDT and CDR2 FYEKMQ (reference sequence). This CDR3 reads CASSLDRGKLFF. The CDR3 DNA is TGTGCCAGCAGCTTAGATAGGGGAAAACTGTTTTTT.

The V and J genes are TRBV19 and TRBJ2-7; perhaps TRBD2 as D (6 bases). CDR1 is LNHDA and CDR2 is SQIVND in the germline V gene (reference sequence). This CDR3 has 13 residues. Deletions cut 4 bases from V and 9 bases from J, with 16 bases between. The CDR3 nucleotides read TGTGCCAGTAGTAAAGGGACTTCACGGGGGCAGTACTTC. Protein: CASSKGTSRGQYF.

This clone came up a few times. This chain's CDR3 is CASSLGLMNTEAFF. DNA for the CDR3: TGTGCCAGCAGTTTAGGACTGATGAACACTGAAGCTTTCTTT. The chain has TRBV6-5 and TRBJ1-1; D unresolved. The CDR3 consists of 14 residues. The ends were cut back, 4 bases at V and 0 bases at J, with 9 bases in the middle. The germline V gene has CDR1 MNHEY and CDR2 SVGAGI.

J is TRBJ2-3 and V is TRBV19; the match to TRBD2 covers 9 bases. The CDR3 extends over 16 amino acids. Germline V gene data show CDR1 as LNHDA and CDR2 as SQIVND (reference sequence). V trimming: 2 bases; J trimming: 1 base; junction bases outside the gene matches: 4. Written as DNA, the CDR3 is TGTGCCAGTAGTATACGAGCGGGGGGTGGCACAGATACGCAGTATTTT. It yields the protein CASSIRAGGGTDTQYF. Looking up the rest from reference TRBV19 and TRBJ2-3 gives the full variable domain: DGGITQSPKYLFRKEGQNVTLSCEQNLNHDAMYWYRQDPGQGLRLIYYSQIVNDFQKGDIAEGYSVSREKKESFPLTVTSAQKNPTAFYLCASSIRAGGGTDTQYFGPGTRLTVL.

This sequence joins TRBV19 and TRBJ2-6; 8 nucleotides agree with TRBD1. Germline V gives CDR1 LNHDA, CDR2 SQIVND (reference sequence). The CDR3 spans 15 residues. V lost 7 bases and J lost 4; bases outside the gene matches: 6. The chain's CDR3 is CASNPDRAGANVLTF. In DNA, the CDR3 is TGTGCCAGTAACCCGGACAGGGCCGGGGCCAACGTCCTGACTTTC.

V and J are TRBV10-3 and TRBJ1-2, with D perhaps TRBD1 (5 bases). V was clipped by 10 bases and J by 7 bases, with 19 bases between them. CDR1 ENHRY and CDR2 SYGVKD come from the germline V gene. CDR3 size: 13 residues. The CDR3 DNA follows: TGTGCCACCCACCCCGGGGGGAGGGGTGGCTACACCTTC. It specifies CATHPGGRGGYTF.

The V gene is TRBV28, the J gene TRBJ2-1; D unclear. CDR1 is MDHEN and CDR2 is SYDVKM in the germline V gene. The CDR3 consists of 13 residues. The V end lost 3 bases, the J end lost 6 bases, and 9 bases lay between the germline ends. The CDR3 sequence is CASSFPPFNEQFF. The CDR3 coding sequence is TGTGCCAGCAGTTTCCCCCCCTTCAATGAGCAGTTCTTC.

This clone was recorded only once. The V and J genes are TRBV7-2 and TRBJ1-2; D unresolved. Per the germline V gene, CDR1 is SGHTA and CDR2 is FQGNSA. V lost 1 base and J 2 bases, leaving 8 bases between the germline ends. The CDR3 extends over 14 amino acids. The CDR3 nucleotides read TGTGCCAGCAGCTTAGAGGCCAGGAACTATGGCTACACCTTC. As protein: CASSLEARNYGYTF.

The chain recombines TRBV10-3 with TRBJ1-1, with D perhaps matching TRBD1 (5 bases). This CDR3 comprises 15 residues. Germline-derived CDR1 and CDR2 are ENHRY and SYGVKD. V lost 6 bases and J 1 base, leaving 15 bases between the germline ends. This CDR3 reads CAIRDLSDKNTEAFF. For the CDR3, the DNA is TGTGCCATCAGGGACCTCTCGGACAAGAACACTGAAGCTTTCTTT.

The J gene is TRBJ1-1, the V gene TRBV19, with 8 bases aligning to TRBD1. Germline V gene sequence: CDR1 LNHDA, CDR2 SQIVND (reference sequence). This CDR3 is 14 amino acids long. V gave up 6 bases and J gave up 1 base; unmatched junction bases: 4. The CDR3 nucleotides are TGTGCCAGTAGGACGACAGGGGCGAACACTGAAGCTTTCTTT. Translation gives CASRTTGANTEAFF.

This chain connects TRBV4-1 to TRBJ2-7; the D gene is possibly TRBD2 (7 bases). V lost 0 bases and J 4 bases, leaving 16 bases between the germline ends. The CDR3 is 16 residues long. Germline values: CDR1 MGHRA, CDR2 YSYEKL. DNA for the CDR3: TGCGCCAGCAGCCAAGAGATGGGGGGGGCTAGATACGAGCAGTACTTC. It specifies CASSQEMGGARYEQYF.

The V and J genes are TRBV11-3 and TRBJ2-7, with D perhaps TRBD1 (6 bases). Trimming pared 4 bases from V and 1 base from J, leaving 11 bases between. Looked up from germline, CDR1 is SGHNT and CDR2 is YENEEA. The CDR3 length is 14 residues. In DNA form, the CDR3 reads TGTGCCAGCAGCTCCAGGACAGTTTCCTACGAGCAGTACTTC. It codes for CASSSRTVSYEQYF.

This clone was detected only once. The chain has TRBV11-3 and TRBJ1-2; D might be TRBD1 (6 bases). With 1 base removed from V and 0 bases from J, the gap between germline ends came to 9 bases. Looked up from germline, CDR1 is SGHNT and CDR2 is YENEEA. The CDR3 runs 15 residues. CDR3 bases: TGTGCCAGCAGCTTAGTCGGGACATCTAACTATGGCTACACCTTC. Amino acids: CASSLVGTSNYGYTF.

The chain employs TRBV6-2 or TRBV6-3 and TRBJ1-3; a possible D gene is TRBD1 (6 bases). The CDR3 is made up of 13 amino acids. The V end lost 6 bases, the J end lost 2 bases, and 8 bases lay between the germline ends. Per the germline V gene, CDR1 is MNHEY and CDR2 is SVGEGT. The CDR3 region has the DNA TGTGCCAGCAGCAACAGGGCTGGAAACACCATATATTTT. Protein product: CASSNRAGNTIYF.

In nucleotides, the CDR3 is TGTGCCAGTAGTATCGACCACAGGGGCCTCACCTACGAGCAGTACTTC. Protein product: CASSIDHRGLTYEQYF. The V gene is TRBV19, the J gene TRBJ2-7, with 7 positions matching TRBD1. V gave up 3 bases and J gave up 2 bases; unmatched junction bases: 10. The CDR3 is 16 residues long. CDR1 and CDR2 (germline): LNHDA, SQIVND (reference sequence).

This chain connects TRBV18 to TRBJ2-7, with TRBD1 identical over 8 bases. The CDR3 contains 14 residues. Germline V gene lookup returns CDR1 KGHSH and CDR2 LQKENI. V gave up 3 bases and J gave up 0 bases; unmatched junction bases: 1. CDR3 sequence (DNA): TGTGCCAGCTCACCTACAGGGGGCTCCTACGAGCAGTACTTC. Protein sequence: CASSPTGGSYEQYF.

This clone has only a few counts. The CDR3 loop is CASSQSPTEAFF. In nucleotides, the CDR3 is TGTGCCAGCAGCCAGTCCCCAACTGAAGCTTTCTTT. V usage is TRBV7-9 and J usage is TRBJ1-1; the D is unclear. Per the germline V gene, CDR1 is SEHNR and CDR2 is FQNEAQ (reference sequence). The CDR3 has 12 residues. Trimming pared 5 bases from V and 5 bases from J, leaving 9 bases between.

CDR3 region: CASSVGGEDYGYTF. In DNA form, the CDR3 reads TGTGCCAGCAGCGTAGGTGGAGAGGACTATGGCTACACCTTC. The chain is built from TRBV9 and TRBJ1-2; D gene uncertain. The CDR3 is 14 amino acids. CDR1 and CDR2 from the germline V gene are SGDLS and YYNGEE. Trimming took 0 bases from V and 3 from J, leaving 9 bases between them.

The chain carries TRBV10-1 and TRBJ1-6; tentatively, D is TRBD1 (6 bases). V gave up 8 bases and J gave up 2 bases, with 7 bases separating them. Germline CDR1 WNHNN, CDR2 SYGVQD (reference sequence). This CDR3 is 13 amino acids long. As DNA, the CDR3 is TGCGCCAGCTCAGGGGCCTATAATTCACCCCTCCACTTT. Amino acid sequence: CASSGAYNSPLHF.

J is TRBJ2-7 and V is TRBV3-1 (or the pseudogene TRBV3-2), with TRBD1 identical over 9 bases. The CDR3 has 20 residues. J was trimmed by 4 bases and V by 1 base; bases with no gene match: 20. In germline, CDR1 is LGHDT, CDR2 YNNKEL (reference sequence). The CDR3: CASSQGGFWGQGRGAYEQYF. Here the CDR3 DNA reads TGTGCCAGCAGCCAAGGGGGATTCTGGGGACAGGGTCGAGGAGCGTACGAGCAGTACTTC.

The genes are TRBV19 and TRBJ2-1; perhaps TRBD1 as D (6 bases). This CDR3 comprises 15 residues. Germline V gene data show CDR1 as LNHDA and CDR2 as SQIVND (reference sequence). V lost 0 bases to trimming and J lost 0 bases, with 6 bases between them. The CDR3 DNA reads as TGTGCCAGTAGTATAGACAGGGGCTCCTACAATGAGCAGTTCTTC. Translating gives CASSIDRGSYNEQFF.